The TCR beta chain described here comes from a study of T cells after yellow fever vaccination. Notes on the study in general: Reappearance after the booster was observed for most primary-vaccination clones (about 96% CD4, roughly 90% CD8).

Of note for this clonotype: Its antigen is not identified.

Germline trimming cut 0 bases from V and 4 bases from J; bases unmatched to any gene: 6. CDR1 and CDR2 from the germline V gene are SGHTA and FQGNSA. The CDR3 has 17 amino acids. A process of 5'RACE template switching, which added a universal primer site and UMIs, was used to make TCR cDNA. TCRdb called the 5' RACE reads again in MiXCR, with one record for every CDR3 protein. This table has around 500,000 distinct CDR3 sequences, about a fifth appearing once. The material was PBMCs, obtained about 21 days after the first yellow fever vaccination. This sequence was found in a man younger than 30 who received the YFV17D yellow fever vaccine. The chain employs TRBV7-2 and TRBJ2-3; the match to TRBD2 covers 11 bases. The CDR3 sequence: CASSLALELAGADTQYF. CDR3 nucleotides: TGTGCCAGCAGCTTAGCGCTAGAACTAGCGGGGGCAGATACGCAGTATTTT.